This TCR beta chain derives from a study of T cells in Graves' hyperthyroidism and ophthalmopathy. Study overall: Peripheral blood was acquired at first diagnosis, ahead of any therapy whatsoever.

The CDR3 totals 11 residues. Germline CDR1 and CDR2: MNHEY and SMNVEV (reference sequence). V was trimmed by 6 bases and J by 9 bases, leaving 10 bases between them. This clonotype showed up many times. Amplification of TCR beta CDR3 regions was performed using RNA transcripts as template. HTBI primers were used for first-round RT-PCR of the TCR CDR3. TCRdb re-analysed the multiplex PCR reads in MiXCR, keeping a single row per CDR3 protein. The sample records 550,000 to 800,000 distinct CDR3 sequences, roughly 17% being singletons. The sample comprised blood. This chain joins TRBV27 and TRBJ2-3, with a possible D match to TRBD2 (5 bases). The sequence came from a man over 45 with Graves' hyperthyroidism. The DNA of the CDR3 is TGTGCCAGCAGCTGGGAGAGGACGCAGTATTTT. Translation: CASSWERTQYF.